Following are 10 T cell receptor beta chains from one sample sequenced in a study of shared clonotypes between healthy human individuals. The protocol was immunoSEQ multiplex PCR, while the TCRdb copy is restricted to in-frame clones and leaves out a portion. The table has about half a million clones, roughly 80% seen once. Sequenced sample: PBMCs. Receptors were obtained from a woman aged 35 to 49 in good health. Some clones in this sample may be carry-over from other donors' samples.

Turning to this clone: Being one base from a much bigger clone, this may be a read error. The chain recombines TRBV5-4 with TRBJ2-1, with a possible D match to TRBD1 (6 bases). The germline CDR1 and CDR2 sequences are SGHNT and YYREEE (reference sequence). Trimming took off 4 bases at V and 5 bases at J, with 10 bases between the two ends. The CDR3 length is 13 residues. The CDR3 sequence is CASSPDSNNEQFF. The CDR3 region has the DNA TGTGCCAGCAGCCCGGACAGTAACAATGAGCAGTTCTTC.

CDR3 coding DNA: TGTGCCACCGAGACCAGTAATAATGAAAAACTGTTTTTT. Protein: CATETSNNEKLFF. V and J are TRBV28 and TRBJ1-4, with D unresolved. CDR1 MDHEN and CDR2 SYDVKM come from the germline V gene. Between the trimmed V and J ends, which lost 10 bases and 4 bases, there was a span of 13 bases. This CDR3 has 13 residues. The full variable domain, in which reference TRBV28 and TRBJ1-4 provide the parts outside the CDR3, is DVKVTQSSRYLVKRTGEKVFLECVQDMDHENMFWYRQDPGLGLRLIYFSYDVKMKEKGDIPEGYSVSREKKERFSLILESASTNQTSMYLCATETSNNEKLFFGSGTQLSVL.

As regards this clone: This sample includes further DNA sequences coding for the same CDR3. The rearrangement joins TRBV11-2 to TRBJ1-2; TRBD1 matches at 8 bases. Germline values: CDR1 SGHAT, CDR2 FQNNGV. The ends lost 1 base at V and 5 bases at J; junction bases unmatched: 0. The CDR3 is 13 residues long. The CDR3 is CASSLGTGYGYTF. DNA for the CDR3: TGTGCCAGCAGCTTAGGGACAGGGTATGGCTACACCTTC.

About this clone: It differs at one base from a far larger clone, so likely a read error. Other DNA sequences from this sample encode an identical CDR3 as well. J is TRBJ2-5 and V is TRBV7-2; TRBD1 aligns across 7 bases. The CDR3 has 16 residues. The V segment lost 0 bases and the J segment 7 bases; nucleotides outside the gene matches: 11. Germline V lookup: CDR1 SGHTA, CDR2 FQGNSA. CDR3 sequence reads: CASSLARSTAGGTQYF. For the CDR3, the DNA is TGTGCCAGCAGCTTAGCTAGGTCCACGGCAGGGGGGACCCAGTACTTC.

The chain recombines TRBV6-6 with TRBJ2-6; D remains unclear. CDR3 length: 16 amino acids. CDR1 is MNHNY and CDR2 is SVGAGI in the germline V gene (reference sequence). Trimming removed 4 bases from V and 4 bases from J, with 14 bases in between. The DNA for the CDR3 is TGTGCCAGCAGTTCCCTGGACCGATCGGGGGCCAACGTCCTGACTTTC. Protein sequence: CASSSLDRSGANVLTF.

The chain uses TRBV18 and TRBJ2-7; possible D gene TRBD1, 6 bases. Germline loops: CDR1 KGHSH, CDR2 LQKENI. This CDR3 has 13 residues. The germline V and J ends were trimmed by 2 bases and 3 bases, with 8 bases remaining between them. For the CDR3, the DNA is TGTGCCAGCTCACCAGGGGACAACTACGAGCAGTACTTC. This encodes CASSPGDNYEQYF.

Regarding this clone: A read error likely explains this, since a far larger clone differs by one base. The chain recombines TRBV29-1 with TRBJ2-5; maybe TRBD2 (5 bases). The CDR3 extends over 15 amino acids. Germline lookup yields CDR1 SQVTM and CDR2 ANQGSEA. CDR3 amino acids: CSIEAQEAIQETQYF. The CDR3 DNA follows: TGCAGCATTGAAGCCCAGGAGGCTATCCAAGAGACCCAGTACTTC.

On this clone itself: A single base is all that separates this from a far larger clone, so a read error is likely. V and J are TRBV4-2 and TRBJ1-5; TRBD1 might be the D (6 bases). CDR1 is LGHNA and CDR2 is YNFKEQ in the germline V gene. There are 15 residues in the CDR3. This CDR3 is CASGQTGGGNQPQHF. CDR3 bases: TGTGCCAGCGGCCAGACAGGCGGAGGCAATCAGCCCCAGCATTTT.

The chain is built from TRBV18 and TRBJ1-5; D is ambiguous. The CDR3 is made up of 13 amino acids. V was trimmed by 4 bases and J by 5 bases, leaving 9 bases between them. Germline loops: CDR1 KGHSH, CDR2 LQKENI. The CDR3 here is CASSLYDDQPQHF. CDR3 coding DNA: TGTGCCAGCTCACTTTACGATGATCAGCCCCAGCATTTT.

The V and J genes are TRBV5-4 and TRBJ2-2; tentative D call: TRBD2 (6 bases). CDR1 SGHNT and CDR2 YYREEE come from the germline V gene (reference sequence). This CDR3 contains 15 residues. Trimming took 0 bases from V and 0 from J, leaving 6 bases between them. The chain's CDR3 is CASSLGGANTGELFF. The CDR3, as DNA: TGTGCCAGCAGCTTGGGCGGGGCGAACACCGGGGAGCTGTTTTTT.